Sequencing of this T cell receptor gamma chain was carried out in a study of γδ T cells in repeated Plasmodium falciparum infection (dated by TCRdb to the early 2020s). As for the study more broadly: In the natural-infection arm, Malian children exposed to intense seasonal malaria transmission were enrolled and compared against age and gender matched Australian children. Four controlled human malaria infections were administered to about five malaria-naive U.S. adults over approximately 600 days by bites from P. falciparum NF54-infected Anopheles stephensi mosquitoes. Samples from controlled-infection subjects were taken at baseline, right before selected infections, and 21 days after each infection. The gammadelta TCR repertoires from Mali were analysed in two ways: cross-sectionally during periods with no transmission, and longitudinally across episodes of acute febrile malaria. Using both natural infection in Mali and controlled human malaria infection, the study looked at the way repeated Plasmodium falciparum infection shapes the human gammadelta T cell repertoire. Overall results and qualifications from the work: Vgamma9/Vdelta2+ TCR repertoires showed a highly stable polyclonal repertoire over time and infection, with many inter-individual overlapping TCRgamma sequences. In Vdelta2-negative gammadelta TCR repertoires, which were largely Vdelta1+, repeated controlled infections appeared to drive waves of new clonotype selection. Vdelta2-negative gammadelta TCR repertoires from Malian children appeared more clonally expanded, less diverse and less shared than those of Australian children. Generalizability was limited because the Malian cohort was drawn from a small rural village of predominantly one ethnic group. Because the controlled-infection cohort was small, analysis of inter-individual variability in gammadelta T cell responses was limited.

For bulk TCR repertoire analysis, Vgamma9/Vdelta2+ and Vdelta2-negative gammadelta T cell populations were isolated by flow sorting from peripheral blood mononuclear cells. The CDR3 runs 18 amino acids, cysteine and phenylalanine included. Just the 54-base CDR3 DNA is kept, in frame starting at base 1. CDR1 and CDR2, looked up from the germline V gene, are VINAFY and YDVSNSKD. To note about this clone: Its antigen has not been determined. The mismatch at residue 3 between this DNA's translation and the TCRdb protein of a much larger clone likely reflects a read error; the protein shown is translated from the DNA.

Library method: multiplex PCR. Sequenced using an Illumina MiSeq. Both TCR gamma (TRG) and TCR delta (TRD) chains were sequenced from each sorted gammadelta T cell sample. Per the source publication's procedure: The repertoire analyses used clonotype tree plots, the accumulated frequency of the top 20 clonotypes, and diversity index (DI) and D75 metrics. For TCRdb, the public reads were processed anew by CATT, and duplicate DNA sequences were folded into one row. TCRdb, rather than the study authors, made the V and J calls. The sample has approximately 26,000 gamma-chain clones on record, 2.5% to 3.5% of them singletons. The ten most abundant clones make up roughly 30% of the sample.

The rearranged segments are TRGV5 and TRGJ1 or TRGJ2. TCRdb does not report a J gene; here it was assigned by matching the DNA to germline references. Sequencing input: gamma-delta T cells from blood. The sequence derives from a pool of human donors (malaria-infected and uninfected, not separated). Here is the DNA: TGTGCCTCCTGGGACAGGCCGTCCAAGTTTTCGAATTATTATAAGAAACTCTTT. This codes for CASWDRPSKFSNYYKKLF.